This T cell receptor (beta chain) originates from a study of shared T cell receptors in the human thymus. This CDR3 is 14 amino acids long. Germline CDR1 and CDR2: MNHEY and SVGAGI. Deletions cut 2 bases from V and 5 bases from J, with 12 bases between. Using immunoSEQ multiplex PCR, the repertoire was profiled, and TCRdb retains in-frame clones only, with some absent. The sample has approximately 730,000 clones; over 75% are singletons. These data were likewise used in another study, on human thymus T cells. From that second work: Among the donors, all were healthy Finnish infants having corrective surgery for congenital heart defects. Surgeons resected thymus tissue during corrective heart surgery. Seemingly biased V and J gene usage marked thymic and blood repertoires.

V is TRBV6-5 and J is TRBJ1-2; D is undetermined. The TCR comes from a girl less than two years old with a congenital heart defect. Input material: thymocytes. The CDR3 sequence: CASSYSPERYGYTF. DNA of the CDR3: TGTGCCAGCAGTTACAGTCCAGAGCGTTATGGCTACACCTTC.